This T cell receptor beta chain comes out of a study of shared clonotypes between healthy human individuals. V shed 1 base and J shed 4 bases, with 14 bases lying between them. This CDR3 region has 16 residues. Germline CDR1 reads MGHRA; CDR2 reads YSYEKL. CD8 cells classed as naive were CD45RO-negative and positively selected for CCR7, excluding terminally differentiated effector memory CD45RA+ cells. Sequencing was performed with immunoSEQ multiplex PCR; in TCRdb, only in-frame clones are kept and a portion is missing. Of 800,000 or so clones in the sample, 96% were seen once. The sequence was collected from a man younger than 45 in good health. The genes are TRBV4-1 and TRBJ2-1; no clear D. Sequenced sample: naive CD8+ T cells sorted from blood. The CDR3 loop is CASSQAGVGSYNEQFF. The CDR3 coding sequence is TGCGCCAGCAGCCAAGCTGGGGTGGGCAGTTACAATGAGCAGTTCTTC.